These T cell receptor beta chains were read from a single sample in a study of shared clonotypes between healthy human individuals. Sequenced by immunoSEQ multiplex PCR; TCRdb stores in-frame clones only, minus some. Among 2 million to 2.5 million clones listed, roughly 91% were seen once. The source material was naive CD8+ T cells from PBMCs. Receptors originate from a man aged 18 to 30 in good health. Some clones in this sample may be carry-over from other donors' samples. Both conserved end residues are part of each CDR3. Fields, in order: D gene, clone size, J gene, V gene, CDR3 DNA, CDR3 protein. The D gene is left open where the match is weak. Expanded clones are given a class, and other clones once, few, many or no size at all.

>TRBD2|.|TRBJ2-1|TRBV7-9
TGTGCCAGCACCGGGACTAGCGGGAAAGATGAGCAGTTCTTC
CASTGTSGKDEQFF
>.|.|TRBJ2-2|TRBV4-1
TGCGCCAGCAGCCAAGTTTTTGCTGAGTCAATCTTTTTT
CASSQVFAESIFF
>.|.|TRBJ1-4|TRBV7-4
TGTGCCAGCAGCTTACCGCCTTGTCGACAGGATAATGAAAAACTGTTTTTT
CASSLPPCRQDNEKLFF
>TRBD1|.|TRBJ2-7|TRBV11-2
TGTGCCAGCAGCTTAGGGGACAGGGACTTGGACGAGCAGTACTTC
CASSLGDRDLDEQYF
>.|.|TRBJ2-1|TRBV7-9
TGTGCCAGCAGCCAAGGTCAGGAGCAGTTCTTC
CASSQGQEQFF
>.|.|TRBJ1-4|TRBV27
TGTGCCAGCAGTGACCGGGGGGTCCACGTGGAAAAACTGTTTTTT
CASSDRGVHVEKLFF
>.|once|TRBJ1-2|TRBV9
TGTGCCAGCCAGACCGAGGTACGGTGCTACACCTTC
CASQTEVRCYTF
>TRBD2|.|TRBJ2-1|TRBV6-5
TGTGCCAGCAGTTACGGAGGCGGGGGGGACTGGGATGAGCAGTTCTTC
CASSYGGGGDWDEQFF
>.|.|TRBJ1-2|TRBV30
TGTGCCGGTCCCGGGGCGAACTATGGCTACACCTTC
CAGPGANYGYTF
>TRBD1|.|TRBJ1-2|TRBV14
TGTGCCAGCAGCCAAGTAGGGGGCGGCTACACCTTC
CASSQVGGGYTF
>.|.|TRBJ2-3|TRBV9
TGTGCCAGCAGCGTAGCTTTGGACAGCACAGATACGCAGTATTTT
CASSVALDSTDTQYF
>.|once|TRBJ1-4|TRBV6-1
TGTGCCAGCAGTGTACTAAATACTGGGGGTACTAATGAAAAACTGTTTTTT
CASSVLNTGGTNEKLFF
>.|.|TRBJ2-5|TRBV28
TGTGCCAGCAGTTTCGGCAGGGTGGACCAAGAGACCCAGTACTTC
CASSFGRVDQETQYF
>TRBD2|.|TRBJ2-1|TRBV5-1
TGCGCCAGCAGGGGACTAGCGGGAAACAATGAGCAGTTCTTC
CASRGLAGNNEQFF
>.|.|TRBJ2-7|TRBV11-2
TGTGCCAGCAGCTTAAACCACGAGCAGTACTTC
CASSLNHEQYF
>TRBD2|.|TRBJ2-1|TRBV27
TGTGCCAGCAAAATGACTAGCTATAGGTACAATGAGCAGTTCTTC
CASKMTSYRYNEQFF
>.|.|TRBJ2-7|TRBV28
TGTGCCAGCAGTTTATGGCGGCACTACGAGCAGTACTTC
CASSLWRHYEQYF
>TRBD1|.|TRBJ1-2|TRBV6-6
TGTGCCAGCAGTTACCCTGACAGGGCCGGTTTCTTCTACACCTTC
CASSYPDRAGFFYTF
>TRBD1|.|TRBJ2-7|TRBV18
TGTGCCAGCTCACCGGGACAGGGGGTATCCGAGCAGTACTTC
CASSPGQGVSEQYF
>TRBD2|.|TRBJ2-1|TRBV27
TGTGCCAGCAGTACCCTCGGGACTAGCGGGCCCGACAATGAGCAGTTCTTC
CASSTLGTSGPDNEQFF
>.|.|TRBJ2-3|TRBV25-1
TGTGCCAGCAGTCCGTCGTCAAGAATAGAGGGGGAGTATTTT
CASSPSSRIEGEYF
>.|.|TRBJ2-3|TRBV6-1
TGTGCCAGCAGTGATTGGGCTTCCACAGATACGCAGTATTTT
CASSDWASTDTQYF
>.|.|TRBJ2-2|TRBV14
TGTGCCAGCAGCCAATACCGGACAATCGCGAACACCGGGGAGCTGTTTTTT
CASSQYRTIANTGELFF
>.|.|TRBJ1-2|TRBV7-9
TGTGCCAGCAGTCCAATCAAGAGCAACTTC
CASSPIKSNF
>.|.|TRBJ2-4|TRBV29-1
TGCAGCGTGGAGGAACAGACTAAAAACATTCAGTACTTC
CSVEEQTKNIQYF
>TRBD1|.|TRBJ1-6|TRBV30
TGTGCCTGGAGTAGGGGCAGGGGGCTTTCACCCCTCCACTTT
CAWSRGRGLSPLHF
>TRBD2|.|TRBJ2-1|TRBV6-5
TGTGCCAGCAGTTACCTTGCGAGCGGGAGATCCTATGAGCAGTTCTTC
CASSYLASGRSYEQFF
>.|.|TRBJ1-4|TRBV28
TGTGCCAGCAGTGGACTTGGACGGCCAACTAATGAAAAACTGTTTTTT
CASSGLGRPTNEKLFF
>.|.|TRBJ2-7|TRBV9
TGTGCCAGCAGCACAAGCAACAGGGCCGAGCAGTACTTC
CASSTSNRAEQYF
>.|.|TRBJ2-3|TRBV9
TGTGCCAGCAGCCTACCAGGCGAAACTAGCACAGATACGCAGTATTTT
CASSLPGETSTDTQYF
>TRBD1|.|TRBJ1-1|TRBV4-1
TGCGCCACCAAATCCGGGACAGGGTTTGAAGCTTTCTTT
CATKSGTGFEAFF
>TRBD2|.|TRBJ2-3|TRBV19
TGTGCCAGTGGCAGGCTAGCGGGAGTCCGGCGGACAGATACGCAGTATTTT
CASGRLAGVRRTDTQYF
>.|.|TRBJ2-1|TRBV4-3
TGCGCCAGCAGCCAGACGACTAGCTCCTACAATGAGCAGTTCTTC
CASSQTTSSYNEQFF
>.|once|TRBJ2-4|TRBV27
TGTGCCAGCAGAAAACAGGGAGGGATGAGGGACATTCAGTACTTC
CASRKQGGMRDIQYF
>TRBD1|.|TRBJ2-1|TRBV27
TGTGCCAGCAAACCTTCTTTAGGGACAGGGGACAATGAGCAGTTCTTC
CASKPSLGTGDNEQFF
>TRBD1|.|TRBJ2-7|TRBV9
TGTGCCAGCAGCGTAGGGACAGGAGGCCCCTACGAGCAGTACTTC
CASSVGTGGPYEQYF
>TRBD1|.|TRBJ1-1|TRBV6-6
TGTGCCAGCAGCCACCCGGGACAGGTCCCGAACACTGAAGCTTTCTTT
CASSHPGQVPNTEAFF
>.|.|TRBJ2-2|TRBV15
TGTGCCACCAGCAGACTGCAAACCACCGGGGAGCTGTTTTTT
CATSRLQTTGELFF
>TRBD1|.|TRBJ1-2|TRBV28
TGTGCCAGCAGGGACAGGGGCCATGGCTACACCTTC
CASRDRGHGYTF
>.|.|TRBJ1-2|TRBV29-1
TGCAGCGCTACACTGGCCCCCGGAGAGAACTATGGCTACACCTTC
CSATLAPGENYGYTF
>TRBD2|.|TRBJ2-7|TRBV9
TGTGCCAGCAGCGTAGGGGGACTAGGGCCCAACGAGCAGTACTTC
CASSVGGLGPNEQYF
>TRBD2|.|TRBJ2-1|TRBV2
TGTGCCAGTGTAGCGGGAGGGCCCTACAATGAGCAGTTCTTC
CASVAGGPYNEQFF
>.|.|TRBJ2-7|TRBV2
TGTGCCAGCAGCCGGGGGGCAGGGACTTACGAGCAGTACTTC
CASSRGAGTYEQYF
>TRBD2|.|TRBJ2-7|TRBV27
TGTGCCAGCAGTCTCGGACTAGCGGGACTTTACGAGCAGTACTTC
CASSLGLAGLYEQYF
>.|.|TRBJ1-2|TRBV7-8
TGTGCCAGCAGTCTCTCCGACAGGATCACTTATGGCTACACCTTC
CASSLSDRITYGYTF
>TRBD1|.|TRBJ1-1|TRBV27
TGTGCCAGCAGTTTAGAACAGGGGGCGACCACTGAAGCTTTCTTT
CASSLEQGATTEAFF
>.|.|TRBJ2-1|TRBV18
TGTGCCAGCTCACGTACAGGGTACAATGAGCAGTTCTTC
CASSRTGYNEQFF
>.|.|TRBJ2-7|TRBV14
TGTGCCAGCAGCCAATCCTCCCGGGACCGTGTCTACGAGCAGTACTTC
CASSQSSRDRVYEQYF
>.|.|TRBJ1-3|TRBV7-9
TGTGCCAGCAGAGAGAGAGATAGCTCTGGAAACACCATATATTTT
CASRERDSSGNTIYF
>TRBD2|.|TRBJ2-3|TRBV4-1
TGCGCCAGCAGCCAAGACGGGAGGGCCCTGGATACGCAGTATTTT
CASSQDGRALDTQYF
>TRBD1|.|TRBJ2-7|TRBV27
TGTGCCAGCAGTTGGACGGGACAGTCACTTATCTACGAGCAGTACTTC
CASSWTGQSLIYEQYF
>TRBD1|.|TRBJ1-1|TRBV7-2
TGTGCCAGCAGCTGGGGGACAGGGATGAACACTGAAGCTTTCTTT
CASSWGTGMNTEAFF
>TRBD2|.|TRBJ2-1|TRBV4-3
TGCGCCAGCAGCCCGGGACTAGCGGGGGTCTATGAGCAGTTCTTC
CASSPGLAGVYEQFF
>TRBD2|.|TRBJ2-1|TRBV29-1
TGCAGCGTTGAGTTAGCTAGGGCGGGAGCTATTGGTGAGCAGTTCTTC
CSVELARAGAIGEQFF